Below are 17 T cell receptor beta chains sequenced from a single sample in a study of technical replicates of blood from a few donors. Sequencing used immunoSEQ multiplex PCR; TCRdb keeps in-frame clones, though not all of them. The sample contains about 82,000 clones, roughly 92% of which appear only once. The sample was T cells isolated from PBMCs. The source of these receptors is a human donor in good health.

The genes are TRBV13 and TRBJ2-7; perhaps TRBD1 as D (6 bases). This CDR3 region has 15 residues. Germline CDR1 and CDR2: PRHDT and FYEKMQ (reference sequence). Trimming stripped 4 bases from V and 3 bases from J, with 16 bases between. Here the CDR3 DNA reads TGTGCCAGCAGCTCTGACGGACAGTCCTTCTACGAGCAGTACTTC. Translated, it gives CASSSDGQSFYEQYF.

J is TRBJ2-3 and V is TRBV18; tentative D call: TRBD2 (7 bases). The CDR3 is made up of 14 amino acids. CDR1 is KGHSH, CDR2 LQKENI, per germline. V lost 2 bases and J 4 bases, leaving 10 bases between the germline ends. The CDR3 spells CASSPGGAPDTQYF. CDR3 DNA: TGTGCCAGCTCACCAGGGGGGGCTCCAGATACGCAGTATTTT.

V is TRBV6-5 and J is TRBJ2-1, with TRBD2 matching over 9 bases. V lost 4 bases, J lost 6 bases, and 10 bases stayed unmatched. The CDR3 runs to 16 residues. The germline V gene has CDR1 MNHEY and CDR2 SVGAGI. In DNA form, the CDR3 reads TGTGCCAGCAGTTGGACATGGGGAGCGGGGGGCAATGAGCAGTTCTTC. Protein product: CASSWTWGAGGNEQFF.

The chain links TRBV13 to TRBJ2-1; 9 bases are a match to TRBD2. The CDR3 extends over 19 amino acids. CDR1 and CDR2 from the germline V gene are PRHDT and FYEKMQ (reference sequence). Germline trimming cut 1 base from V and 0 bases from J; bases unmatched to any gene: 10. The CDR3 is CASSLAASGALGSYNEQFF. CDR3 coding DNA: TGTGCCAGCAGCTTAGCAGCTAGCGGGGCCCTGGGCTCCTACAATGAGCAGTTCTTC.

As regards this clone: Other DNA sequences of this sample code for an identical CDR3. The chain combines TRBV27 with TRBJ2-2; 8 bases fit TRBD1. CDR3 length: 14 amino acids. The germline CDR1 and CDR2 sequences are MNHEY and SMNVEV (reference sequence). The J segment lost 4 bases and the V segment lost 6 bases, leaving 4 bases of the junction unmatched. Here the CDR3 reads CASRGTGGTGELFF. CDR3 in DNA: TGTGCCAGCAGGGGGACAGGCGGCACCGGGGAGCTGTTTTTT.

The genes are TRBV6-5 and TRBJ2-2; D remains unclear. Germline V lookup: CDR1 MNHEY, CDR2 SVGAGI. The CDR3 consists of 12 residues. Trimming removed 5 bases at V and 5 bases at J, with 6 bases between. The CDR3 loop reads CASSDTTGELFF. As DNA, the CDR3 is TGTGCCAGCAGTGACACTACCGGGGAGCTGTTTTTT.

This chain joins TRBV5-1 and TRBJ2-5; TRBD1 matches at 7 bases. CDR1 is SGHRS, CDR2 YFSETQ, per germline. V shed 0 bases, J shed 5 bases, and the junction held 7 bases outside the gene matches. This CDR3 is 15 amino acids long. The CDR3 bases are TGCGCCAGCAGCTTGGGACAGGGTTTCGGGGAGACCCAGTACTTC. It encodes CASSLGQGFGETQYF. The whole variable domain, filled in from reference TRBV5-1 and TRBJ2-5, reads KAGVTQTPRYLIKTRGQQVTLSCSPISGHRSVSWYQQTPGQGLQFLFEYFSETQRNKGNFPGRFSGRQFSNSRSEMNVSTLELGDSALYLCASSLGQGFGETQYFGPGTRLLVL.

The rearrangement uses TRBV11-2 and TRBJ2-2, with 12 bases aligning to TRBD2. The CDR3 extends over 17 amino acids. J gave up 5 bases and V 2 bases, and 6 bases lay outside the gene matches. Germline CDR1 and CDR2: SGHAT and FQNNGV. CDR3 region: CASSLWASGGETGELFF. Written as DNA, the CDR3 is TGTGCCAGCAGCTTATGGGCTAGCGGGGGGGAAACCGGGGAGCTGTTTTTT.

The chain recombines TRBV28 with TRBJ1-2; TRBD1 agrees at 8 bases. Germline CDR1 is MDHEN and CDR2 is SYDVKM. CDR3 length: 16 residues. Unmatched junction bases numbered 7, after V lost 2 bases and J lost 2 bases. CDR3 sequence reads: CASSLGWGQANYGYTF. In DNA, the CDR3 is TGTGCCAGCAGTTTAGGGTGGGGACAGGCAAACTATGGCTACACCTTC.

This clone was observed once. The CDR3 protein is CASSRPGQGPGELFF. The CDR3 DNA sequence: TGCGCCAGCAGCCGTCCGGGACAGGGGCCCGGGGAGCTGTTTTTT. The rearrangement uses TRBV4-1 and TRBJ2-2; TRBD1 matches at 10 bases. The junction had 5 bases not matched to a gene; V was cut back by 4 bases and J by 6 bases. The CDR3 is 15 residues long. Germline-derived CDR1 and CDR2 are MGHRA and YSYEKL.

The chain employs TRBV6-6 and TRBJ1-1, with D perhaps matching TRBD1 (5 bases). The germline V and J ends were trimmed by 0 bases and 1 base, with 12 bases remaining between them. Germline assignment: CDR1 MNHNY and CDR2 SVGAGI (reference sequence). The CDR3 length is 16 residues. The chain's CDR3 is CASSYSTQAPNTEAFF. The CDR3 nucleotides are TGTGCCAGCAGTTACTCGACACAGGCGCCGAACACTGAAGCTTTCTTT.

This clone came up a few times. V and J are TRBV7-9 and TRBJ1-1; D is perhaps TRBD1 (6 bases). In germline, CDR1 is SEHNR, CDR2 FQNEAQ (reference sequence). The CDR3 is made up of 12 amino acids. V lost 7 bases and J 6 bases, leaving 12 bases between the germline ends. Here the CDR3 reads CASKVRTAEAFF. CDR3 nucleotide sequence: TGTGCCAGCAAGGTGCGGACAGCTGAAGCTTTCTTT.

This sequence joins TRBV7-6 and TRBJ2-5; 7 positions match TRBD1. Trimming took 4 bases from V and 2 from J; bases not matched to a gene: 13. Germline CDR1 reads SGHVS; CDR2 reads FNYEAQ. This CDR3 is built from 17 residues. The CDR3 loop reads CASSYRQGALEQETQYF. As DNA, the CDR3 is TGTGCCAGCAGCTACCGACAGGGCGCGCTTGAACAAGAGACCCAGTACTTC.

V usage is TRBV4-1 and J usage is TRBJ2-2, with 7 nucleotides matching TRBD1. Germline assignment: CDR1 MGHRA and CDR2 YSYEKL. The CDR3 consists of 16 residues. V shed 2 bases, J shed 1 base, and the junction held 4 bases outside the gene matches. The CDR3 loop reads CASSQTGAQNTGELFF. In DNA, the CDR3 is TGCGCCAGCAGCCAAACAGGGGCGCAGAACACCGGGGAGCTGTTTTTT.

The DNA for the CDR3 is TGCGCCAGCAGCTTCGAGACAGGGATCCATGGCTACACCTTC. Its protein product is CASSFETGIHGYTF. The chain joins TRBV5-1 to TRBJ1-2, with 7 bases fitting TRBD1. Germline CDR1 and CDR2: SGHRS and YFSETQ. The trim removed 2 bases at V and 6 bases at J, leaving 7 bases unmatched. CDR3 length: 14 amino acids.

The chain carries TRBV5-6 and TRBJ1-5; weak D call: TRBD1 (6 bases). Germline CDR1 SGHDT, CDR2 YYEEEE. Between the trimmed V and J ends, which lost 2 bases and 4 bases, there was a span of 13 bases. The CDR3 contains 15 residues. CDR3 DNA: TGTGCCAGCAGCTTAGGGGGACGGTTAAATCAGCCCCAGCATTTT. Translated: CASSLGGRLNQPQHF.

The V gene is TRBV11-3, the J gene TRBJ2-3, with D maybe TRBD2 (5 bases). The CDR3 length is 14 residues. Deletions cut 2 bases from V and 0 bases from J, with 6 bases between. Germline assignment: CDR1 SGHNT and CDR2 YENEEA. CDR3 residues: CASSLRGSTDTQYF. CDR3 sequence (DNA): TGTGCCAGCAGCTTACGAGGGAGCACAGATACGCAGTATTTT.